Listed below are T cell receptor beta chains from one sample, sequenced in a study of neurological immune-mediated disorders. Via MiXCR, TCRdb re-called the 5' RACE reads, giving one row per CDR3 protein. This sample has tens of thousands of distinct CDR3 sequences, with around 4.8% found just once. Material for sequencing was PBMCs. The receptors were sampled from a woman between 45 and 65 years old with multiple sclerosis. Both conserved end residues are part of each CDR3. A D gene is named only where the DNA matches it firmly. Sizes are listed as once, few or many counts, or a class when the clone is expanded.

J,D,V,size,CDR3,DNA
TRBJ1-6,TRBD1,TRBV12-3/TRBV12-4,many,CASSSGQGFGNSPLHF,TGTGCCAGCAGTTCGGGACAGGGTTTTGGTAATTCACCCCTCCACTTT
TRBJ2-3,TRBD2,TRBV20-1,many,CSGELGAGGVDTQYF,TGCAGTGGGGAATTAGGAGCGGGGGGTGTAGATACGCAGTATTTT
TRBJ2-3,.,TRBV12-3/TRBV12-4,many,CASSLERTDTQYF,TGTGCCAGCAGTCTCGAGAGAACAGATACGCAGTATTTT
TRBJ2-5,.,TRBV5-6,many,CASSLDETQYF,TGTGCCAGCAGCTTGGACGAGACCCAGTACTTC
TRBJ1-5,TRBD1,TRBV20-1,few,CSAETGVNQPQNF,TGCAGTGCGGAGACAGGGGTGAATCAGCCCCAGAATTTT
TRBJ2-7,.,TRBV5-1,many,CASSQMDASYEQYF,TGCGCCAGCAGCCAAATGGACGCATCCTACGAGCAGTACTTC
TRBJ2-4,.,TRBV18,few,CASSLTEAKNIQYF,TGTGCCAGCTCCTTAACAGAAGCCAAAAACATTCAGTACTTC
TRBJ1-5,.,TRBV20-1,many,CSARDGGGNQPQHF,TGCAGTGCTAGAGATGGGGGCGGCAATCAGCCCCAGCATTTT
TRBJ1-3,.,TRBV4-3,many,CASSQVTAGSGNTIYF,TGCGCCAGCAGCCAAGTCACGGCAGGCTCTGGAAACACCATATATTTT
TRBJ2-7,TRBD1,TRBV7-2,many,CASSWTGGSYEQYF,TGTGCCAGCAGCTGGACAGGGGGGAGCTACGAGCAGTACTTC
TRBJ2-2,TRBD1,TRBV24-1,many,CATSDSGTGAGELFF,TGTGCCACCAGTGATTCCGGGACAGGGGCCGGGGAGCTGTTTTTT
TRBJ2-3,TRBD2,TRBV15,many,CATSSESGGLDTQYF,TGTGCCACCAGCAGCGAAAGCGGGGGATTAGATACGCAGTATTTT
TRBJ2-7,.,TRBV5-1,many,CASSLELGHYEQYF,TGCGCCAGCAGCTTAGAGTTAGGGCACTACGAGCAGTACTTC
TRBJ1-6,.,TRBV20-1,many,CSARERGPYNSPLHF,TGCAGTGCTAGAGAGAGGGGCCCCTATAATTCACCCCTCCACTTT
TRBJ2-1,.,TRBV3-1,many,CASSQEWSYFNEQFF,TGTGCCAGCAGCCAAGAGTGGAGTTATTTCAATGAGCAGTTCTTC
TRBJ2-5,TRBD1,TRBV20-1,many,CSARTDRGRGETQYF,TGCAGTGCTAGGACGGACAGGGGTAGAGGAGAGACCCAGTACTTC
TRBJ2-3,.,TRBV20-1,many,CSARAEQGYTQYF,TGCAGTGCTAGAGCCGAGCAGGGGTATACGCAGTATTTT
TRBJ2-5,.,TRBV5-1,many,CASSLDTFYQETQYF,TGCGCCAGCAGTTTAGACACGTTTTACCAAGAGACCCAGTACTTC
TRBJ1-1,.,TRBV7-2,few,CASSLAWESEAFF,TGTGCCAGCAGCTTAGCGTGGGAATCTGAAGCTTTCTTT
TRBJ2-7,TRBD1,TRBV5-1,few,CASALDRGIIYEQYF,TGCGCCAGCGCGTTGGACAGGGGGATTATTTACGAGCAGTACTTC
TRBJ2-2,TRBD1,TRBV5-1,many,CASSTDRANTGELFF,TGCGCCAGCAGCACGGACAGGGCAAACACCGGGGAGCTGTTTTTT
TRBJ2-5,.,TRBV7-6,many,CASSLGGQGKTQYF,TGTGCCAGCAGCTTAGGGGGCCAGGGGAAGACCCAGTACTTC
TRBJ1-2,.,TRBV20-1,many,CSARDGVLYGYTF,TGCAGTGCTAGAGATGGGGTTCTCTATGGCTACACCTTC
TRBJ1-2,TRBD1,TRBV24-1,many,CATSDLDRARGYTF,TGTGCCACCAGTGATTTAGACAGGGCGAGAGGCTACACCTTC